The 26 T cell receptor beta chains in this list originate from one sample, sequenced in a study of blood T cell repertoires in COVID-19. TCRdb keeps only in-frame clones here, not all; method: immunoSEQ multiplex PCR. The table records about 150,000 clones, approximately 90% of them present only once. The sample taken for sequencing was peripheral blood. The origin of the receptors is a young man with COVID-19, enrolled during active disease.

This clone was observed a single time. This chain uses TRBV19 with TRBJ2-1, with D possibly TRBD1 on 5 matching bases. The length of the CDR3 is 14 residues. V was shortened by 3 bases and J by 10 bases, with 16 bases between the two germline ends. Looked up from germline, CDR1 is LNHDA and CDR2 is SQIVND (reference sequence). The CDR3 DNA reads as TGTGCCAGTAGTATCAGGGCTGATGCTCGAGAGCAGTTCTTC. This sequence encodes CASSIRADAREQFF. The full variable domain, in which reference TRBV19 and TRBJ2-1 provide the parts outside the CDR3, is DGGITQSPKYLFRKEGQNVTLSCEQNLNHDAMYWYRQDPGQGLRLIYYSQIVNDFQKGDIAEGYSVSREKKESFPLTVTSAQKNPTAFYLCASSIRADAREQFFGPGTRLTVL.

This chain joins TRBV7-9 and TRBJ1-1; D uncertain. This CDR3 comprises 17 residues. Germline values: CDR1 SEHNR, CDR2 FQNEAQ (reference sequence). V lost 4 bases to trimming and J lost 3 bases, with 21 bases between them. The CDR3 DNA is TGTGCCAGCAGCTCTCGCGGCGTTAATCTTTTGGACACTGAAGCTTTCTTT. Encoded protein: CASSSRGVNLLDTEAFF.

The chain carries TRBV9 and TRBJ2-7, with D possibly TRBD1 on 5 matching bases. Between the trimmed V and J ends, which lost 3 bases and 2 bases, there was a span of 12 bases. The length of the CDR3 is 14 residues. Germline-derived CDR1 and CDR2 are SGDLS and YYNGEE. Written as DNA, the CDR3 is TGTGCCAGCAGCGCAACGACAGTCCCCTACGAGCAGTACTTC. Amino acids: CASSATTVPYEQYF.

The chain joins TRBV11-2 to TRBJ2-5; no reliable D call. With 2 bases removed from V and 2 bases from J, the gap between germline ends came to 6 bases. This CDR3 has 13 amino acids. Per germline, CDR1 SGHAT and CDR2 FQNNGV. The chain's CDR3 is CASSLNTQETQYF. The CDR3 region has the DNA TGTGCCAGCAGCTTAAATACTCAAGAGACCCAGTACTTC.

The V and J genes are TRBV3-1 (or the pseudogene TRBV3-2) and TRBJ2-1; TRBD2 matches at 14 bases. This CDR3 region has 17 residues. Germline-derived CDR1 and CDR2 are LGHDT and YNNKEL (reference sequence). Trimming took 4 bases from V and 10 from J; bases not matched to a gene: 12. The CDR3 region has the DNA TGTGCCAGCAGCCTGGGACTAGCGGGAGTTTATGGTCCCGAGCAGTTCTTC. It specifies CASSLGLAGVYGPEQFF.

CDR3 amino acids: CASSRAGTVSFNYGYTF. Written as DNA, the CDR3 is TGTGCCAGCAGCAGAGCCGGGACAGTATCCTTTAACTATGGCTACACCTTC. The chain joins TRBV28 to TRBJ1-2; 7 bases are shared with TRBD1. This CDR3 has 17 amino acids. J gave up 1 base and V 6 bases, and 14 bases lay outside the gene matches. The germline V gene encodes CDR1 MDHEN and CDR2 SYDVKM.

This clone was counted only a few times. V is TRBV24-1 and J is TRBJ2-1; no clear D. The germline V gene encodes CDR1 KGHDR and CDR2 SFDVKD. The CDR3 consists of 17 residues. V lost 7 bases, J lost 5 bases, and 23 bases lay in between. DNA for the CDR3: TGTGCCACCAGCCTATCCCTAGGTGGCATAAAAAACAATGAGCAGTTCTTC. Its protein is CATSLSLGGIKNNEQFF.

V is TRBV15 and J is TRBJ2-7; 10 bases map to TRBD1. V shed 9 bases and J 5 bases; nucleotides not matched to a gene: 4. Germline V gives CDR1 LNHNV, CDR2 YYDKDF (reference sequence). The CDR3 contains 12 residues. The CDR3 region is CATTGQGNEQYF. The CDR3 nucleotides are TGTGCCACAACGGGACAGGGGAACGAGCAGTACTTC.

J is TRBJ2-7 and V is TRBV4-2, with TRBD2 identical over 7 bases. Germline CDR1 and CDR2: LGHNA and YNFKEQ. This CDR3 spans 16 amino acids. V was clipped by 0 bases and J by 1 base; unmatched bases: 6. The CDR3 here is CASSQDLGAGSYEQYF. The CDR3 region has the DNA TGTGCCAGCAGCCAAGATCTGGGAGCGGGGTCCTACGAGCAGTACTTC.

The CDR3 DNA reads as TGTGCCAGCAGCTTTTCCGGGACAATGAACACCGGGGAGCTGTTTTTT. Translation gives CASSFSGTMNTGELFF. The chain links TRBV5-5 to TRBJ2-2; tentative D call: TRBD1 (6 bases). Germline V gene data show CDR1 as SGHKS and CDR2 as YYEKEE (reference sequence). V lost 2 bases and J 1 base, leaving 12 bases between the germline ends. This CDR3 has 16 amino acids.

This chain uses TRBV5-4 with TRBJ2-1; 10 nucleotides agree with TRBD2. This CDR3 spans 16 amino acids. The J segment lost 0 bases and the V segment lost 4 bases, leaving 4 bases of the junction unmatched. From germline, CDR1 is SGHNT and CDR2 YYREEE (reference sequence). CDR3 in amino acids: CASSPGLASSYNEQFF. In nucleotides, the CDR3 is TGTGCCAGCAGCCCGGGACTAGCGAGCTCCTACAATGAGCAGTTCTTC.

This chain's CDR3 is CASSGGGSTDTQYF. The CDR3 DNA reads TGTGCCAGCAGTGGGGGCGGGAGTACAGATACGCAGTATTTT. The chain has TRBV2 and TRBJ2-3, with 7 bases identical to TRBD2. V dropped 4 bases and J dropped 3; count of bases not matched to a gene: 4. Germline V gives CDR1 SNHLY, CDR2 FYNNEI. The CDR3 is made up of 14 amino acids.

The CDR3 bases are TGTGCCAGCAGTATACGGGACAGCTATGGCTACACCTTC. It encodes CASSIRDSYGYTF. V gene TRBV28 combines with J gene TRBJ1-2; TRBD1 aligns across 7 bases. Germline CDR1 and CDR2: MDHEN and SYDVKM. The V segment lost 5 bases and the J segment 4 bases; nucleotides outside the gene matches: 4. The CDR3 consists of 13 residues.

This chain uses TRBV5-1 with TRBJ2-7; TRBD1 aligns across 8 bases. Germline-derived CDR1 and CDR2 are SGHRS and YFSETQ. Trimming took 4 bases from V and 0 from J; bases not matched to a gene: 6. This CDR3 is 15 amino acids long. This CDR3 reads CASSLWTGFSYEQYF. The CDR3 region has the DNA TGCGCCAGCAGCCTTTGGACAGGGTTCTCCTACGAGCAGTACTTC.

The chain employs TRBV27 and TRBJ2-3; TRBD1 aligns across 7 bases. V gave up 2 bases and J gave up 2 bases; unmatched junction bases: 10. The CDR3 totals 17 residues. The V gene's germline CDR1 is MNHEY and CDR2 SMNVEV (reference sequence). The CDR3 nucleotides read TGTGCCAGCAGTTTAGATACAGGGGCTTTACTCACAGATACGCAGTATTTT. Its translation: CASSLDTGALLTDTQYF.

The chain uses TRBV4-3 and TRBJ2-7, with TRBD2 matching 7 bases. V lost 3 bases, J lost 0 bases, and 5 bases stayed unmatched. The germline V gene has CDR1 LGHNA and CDR2 YSLEER. CDR3 size: 15 residues. The CDR3 sequence: CASSHISSGSYEQYF. The CDR3, as DNA: TGCGCCAGCAGCCATATTTCTAGCGGCTCCTACGAGCAGTACTTC.

This clone came up a few times. The V gene is TRBV5-4, the J gene TRBJ2-1, with 10 positions matching TRBD2. The CDR3 has 16 amino acids. Germline V gives CDR1 SGHNT, CDR2 YYREEE (reference sequence). V gave up 0 bases and J gave up 5 bases; unmatched junction bases: 5. The CDR3 coding sequence is TGTGCCAGCAGCTTGGGGGGGAGCGGGAGGGACAATGAGCAGTTCTTC. It is translated as CASSLGGSGRDNEQFF.

The sample holds one count of this clone. J is TRBJ1-6 and V is TRBV10-3; no clear D. Germline-derived CDR1 and CDR2 are ENHRY and SYGVKD. The CDR3 totals 16 residues. The V end lost 6 bases, the J end lost 5 bases, and 17 bases lay between the germline ends. The CDR3 DNA reads as TGTGCCATCAGCCTGAAAGGACGGGGAGATAATTCACCCCTCCACTTT. This encodes CAISLKGRGDNSPLHF.

This clone was detected only once. CDR3: CASSVGGTSGEKLFF. The CDR3 bases are TGTGCCAGCAGCGTAGGGGGCACATCAGGGGAAAAACTGTTTTTT. This chain uses TRBV9 with TRBJ1-4; D might be TRBD1 (5 bases). The germline gives CDR1 SGDLS, CDR2 YYNGEE. The CDR3 loop spans 15 amino acids. The germline V and J ends were trimmed by 0 bases and 8 bases, with 14 bases remaining between them.

The CDR3 DNA follows: TGTGCCAGCAGCTCAAGGACTAGCGGGAGTCCAGATACGCAGTATTTT. Protein: CASSSRTSGSPDTQYF. The chain joins TRBV5-4 to TRBJ2-3; 13 nucleotides line up with TRBD2. Germline trimming cut 3 bases from V and 4 bases from J; bases unmatched to any gene: 5. CDR1 is SGHNT and CDR2 is YYREEE in the germline V gene (reference sequence). The CDR3 runs 16 residues.

The chain recombines TRBV11-3 with TRBJ2-1; D is ambiguous. V was pared by 3 bases and J by 7 bases, with 7 bases between. The CDR3 spans 12 residues. CDR1 and CDR2 from the germline V gene are SGHNT and YENEEA. This CDR3 reads CASSLWRNEQFF. The CDR3 DNA reads TGTGCCAGCAGCTTGTGGCGGAATGAGCAGTTCTTC. Complete variable domain (other parts from reference TRBV11-3 and TRBJ2-1): EAGVVQSPRYKIIEKKQPVAFWCNPISGHNTLYWYLQNLGQGPELLIRYENEEAVDDSQLPKDRFSAERLKGVDSTLKIQPAELGDSAVYLCASSLWRNEQFFGPGTRLTVL.

The J gene is TRBJ2-7, the V gene TRBV28; D perhaps matches TRBD1 (6 bases). Per the germline V gene, CDR1 is MDHEN and CDR2 is SYDVKM. The germline V and J ends were trimmed by 6 bases and 3 bases, with 15 bases remaining between them. The CDR3 spans 14 residues. The CDR3 DNA sequence: TGTGCCAGCAGGGGGACACTATCTCTCTACGAGCAGTACTTC. It encodes CASRGTLSLYEQYF.

As to this clone: In the same sample, other DNA sequences code for this CDR3. J is TRBJ1-1 and V is TRBV19; D is ambiguous. This CDR3 is 13 amino acids long. V lost 1 base to trimming and J lost 1 base, with 4 bases between them. The V gene's germline CDR1 is LNHDA and CDR2 SQIVND (reference sequence). The CDR3 nucleotides read TGTGCCAGTAGTATAGGGCAGAACACTGAAGCTTTCTTT. Translation: CASSIGQNTEAFF. Together with reference TRBV19 and TRBJ1-1, the CDR3 gives the full variable domain: DGGITQSPKYLFRKEGQNVTLSCEQNLNHDAMYWYRQDPGQGLRLIYYSQIVNDFQKGDIAEGYSVSREKKESFPLTVTSAQKNPTAFYLCASSIGQNTEAFFGQGTRLTVV.

The chain recombines TRBV7-2 with TRBJ2-1; D call uncertain. Trimming removed 2 bases from V and 9 bases from J, with 8 bases in between. This CDR3 spans 12 amino acids. Germline loops: CDR1 SGHTA, CDR2 FQGNSA. The CDR3 reads CASSLIVGEQFF. In nucleotides, the CDR3 is TGTGCCAGCAGCTTAATTGTCGGTGAGCAGTTCTTC.

The chain has TRBV6-5 and TRBJ1-2; D is uncertain. The V gene lost 4 bases and the J gene lost 1 base, with 10 bases spanning the gap. CDR1 and CDR2 (germline): MNHEY, SVGAGI. The length of the CDR3 is 14 residues. CDR3 amino acids: CASSSYPINYGYTF. In DNA, the CDR3 is TGTGCCAGCAGTTCATACCCTATTAACTATGGCTACACCTTC.

V gene TRBV19 combines with J gene TRBJ2-1, with 7 positions matching TRBD2. CDR1 LNHDA and CDR2 SQIVND come from the germline V gene (reference sequence). The CDR3 loop spans 14 amino acids. V lost 3 bases and J lost 3; bases outside the gene matches: 2. The CDR3 sequence is CASSIRGDYNEQFF. In nucleotides, the CDR3 is TGTGCCAGTAGTATTCGGGGGGACTACAATGAGCAGTTCTTC.